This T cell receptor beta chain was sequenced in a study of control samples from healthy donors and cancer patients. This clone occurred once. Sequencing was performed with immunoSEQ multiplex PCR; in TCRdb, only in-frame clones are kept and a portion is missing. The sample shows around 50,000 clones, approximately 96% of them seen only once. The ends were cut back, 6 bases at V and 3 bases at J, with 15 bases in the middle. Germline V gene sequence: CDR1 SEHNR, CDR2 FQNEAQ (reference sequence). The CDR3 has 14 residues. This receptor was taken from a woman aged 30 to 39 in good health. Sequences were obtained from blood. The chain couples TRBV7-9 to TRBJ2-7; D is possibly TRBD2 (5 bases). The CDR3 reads CASSLPGTYYEQYF. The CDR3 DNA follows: TGTGCCAGCAGTCTCCCGGGAACCTACTACGAGCAGTACTTC.